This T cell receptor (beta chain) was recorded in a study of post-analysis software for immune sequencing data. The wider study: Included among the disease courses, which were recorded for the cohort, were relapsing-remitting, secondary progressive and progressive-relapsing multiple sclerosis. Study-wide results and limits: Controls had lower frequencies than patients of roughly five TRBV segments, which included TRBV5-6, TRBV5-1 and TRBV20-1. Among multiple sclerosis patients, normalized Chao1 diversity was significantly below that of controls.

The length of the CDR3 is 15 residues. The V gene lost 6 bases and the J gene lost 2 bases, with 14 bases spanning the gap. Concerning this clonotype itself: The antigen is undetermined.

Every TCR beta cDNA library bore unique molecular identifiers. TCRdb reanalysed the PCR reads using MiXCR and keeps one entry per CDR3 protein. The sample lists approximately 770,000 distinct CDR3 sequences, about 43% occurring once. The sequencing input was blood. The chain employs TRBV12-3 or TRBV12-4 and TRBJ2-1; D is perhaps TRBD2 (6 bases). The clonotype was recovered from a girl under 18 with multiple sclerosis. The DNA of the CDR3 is TGTGCCAGCAGCAACACTAGCAGGACCTACAATGAGCAGTTCTTC. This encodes CASSNTSRTYNEQFF.